The rows below give T cell receptor beta chains drawn from one sample of a study of T-cell reconstitution after alpha-beta-depleted transplantation in children. MiXCR was run by TCRdb on the PCR reads, yielding one entry per CDR3 protein. The repertoire holds approximately 520,000 distinct CDR3 sequences, with around a third as singletons. Specimen: PBMCs from the stem cell graft donor, collected from the stem cell graft. All receptors come from a human donor who donated a stem cell graft to a child with aplastic anemia. Both conserved end residues are part of each CDR3. The D gene is left open where the match is weak. The size field is filled for only some rows; it gives once, few, many or a size class.

abundance,v_gene,j_gene,d_gene,CDR3aa,CDR3nt
-,TRBV5-1,TRBJ2-1,-,CASSSSTGGNEQFF,TGCGCCAGCAGCTCTTCGACTGGGGGGAATGAGCAGTTCTTC
-,TRBV12-3/TRBV12-4,TRBJ1-1,TRBD1,CASSRGQGITEAFF,TGTGCCAGCAGCCGGGGACAGGGGATCACTGAAGCTTTCTTT
few,TRBV12-3/TRBV12-4,TRBJ1-2,-,CASSFARAGAGGYTF,TGTGCCAGCAGTTTCGCGAGAGCAGGGGCTGGTGGCTACACCTTC
-,TRBV7-8,TRBJ2-1,-,CASSPVSSYNEQFF,TGTGCCAGCTCTCCAGTCAGCTCCTACAATGAGCAGTTCTTC
few,TRBV29-1,TRBJ2-3,TRBD2,CSVEAAGGSTDTQYF,TGCAGCGTTGAGGCAGCGGGGGGATCCACAGATACGCAGTATTTT
-,TRBV20-1,TRBJ2-2,-,CSARGQGGGTGELFF,TGCAGTGCTAGAGGACAGGGAGGAGGCACCGGGGAGCTGTTTTTT
few,TRBV11-2,TRBJ2-7,TRBD2,CASSLGSAGVGEQYF,TGTGCCAGCAGCTTAGGTTCGGCGGGAGTAGGGGAGCAGTACTTC
-,TRBV20-1,TRBJ2-3,-,CSARGFTDTQYF,TGCAGTGCCCGCGGTTTCACAGATACGCAGTATTTT
-,TRBV27,TRBJ2-1,-,CASSFWRGQRNEQFF,TGTGCCAGCAGTTTTTGGCGGGGCCAGAGAAATGAGCAGTTCTTC
many,TRBV20-1,TRBJ2-3,-,CSARQGGGTDTQYF,TGCAGTGCTAGACAAGGAGGAGGCACAGATACGCAGTATTTT
-,TRBV18,TRBJ1-5,-,CASSRAGEQPQHF,TGTGCCAGCTCCCGGGCAGGGGAGCAGCCCCAGCATTTT
-,TRBV29-1,TRBJ2-5,TRBD1,CSVVEQGQETQYF,TGCAGCGTTGTGGAACAGGGGCAAGAGACCCAGTACTTC
-,TRBV20-1,TRBJ1-2,-,CSAPEGSLIYGYTF,TGCAGTGCCCCCGAGGGGAGCCTCATCTATGGCTACACCTTC
few,TRBV6-5,TRBJ1-5,-,CASSYASSNQPQHF,TGTGCCAGCAGTTATGCCTCCTCCAATCAGCCCCAGCATTTT
many,TRBV5-6,TRBJ1-5,-,CASSLGGAGQPQHF,TGTGCCAGCAGCTTGGGAGGGGCTGGACAGCCCCAGCATTTT
few,TRBV7-2,TRBJ2-1,-,CASRLAGAYNEQFF,TGTGCCAGCAGACTGGCGGGTGCCTACAATGAGCAGTTCTTC
-,TRBV19,TRBJ1-1,-,CASSMGRDLRSEAFF,TGTGCCAGTAGTATGGGTCGGGACCTCCGATCGGAAGCTTTCTTT
few,TRBV12-3/TRBV12-4,TRBJ1-2,-,CASSLSRPRAQGYTF,TGTGCCAGCAGTTTGTCAAGGCCGAGGGCTCAAGGCTACACCTTC
-,TRBV6-5,TRBJ2-2,TRBD2,CASSYGSSGLGGELFF,TGTGCCAGCAGTTACGGGTCTAGCGGGCTCGGCGGGGAGCTGTTTTTT
few,TRBV18,TRBJ2-2,TRBD1,CASSPTGVTGELFF,TGTGCCAGCTCACCGACAGGGGTAACCGGGGAGCTGTTTTTT
few,TRBV6-1,TRBJ2-3,TRBD2,CASRRRGLAGGTDTQYF,TGTGCCAGCAGGCGACGGGGGCTAGCGGGGGGCACAGATACGCAGTATTTT
few,TRBV29-1,TRBJ1-1,-,CSGAGNTEAFF,TGCAGCGGGGCGGGGAACACTGAAGCTTTCTTT
-,TRBV29-1,TRBJ2-1,TRBD1,CSVQGQGGNEQFF,TGCAGCGTCCAGGGACAGGGCGGGAATGAGCAGTTCTTC
few,TRBV6-2/TRBV6-3,TRBJ2-7,TRBD1,CASSYSRQGPYEQYF,TGTGCCAGCAGTTACTCTAGACAGGGACCCTACGAGCAGTACTTC
few,TRBV4-1,TRBJ2-1,TRBD2,CASSQQPPSGIVNEQFF,TGCGCCAGCAGCCAACAACCCCCTAGCGGGATTGTCAATGAGCAGTTCTTC
-,TRBV20-1,TRBJ2-5,-,CSARDLGGPGETQYF,TGCAGTGCTAGAGATCTCGGGGGTCCGGGAGAGACCCAGTACTTC
-,TRBV7-8,TRBJ1-1,-,CASSLVGANTEAFF,TGTGCCAGCAGCTTAGTCGGGGCAAACACTGAAGCTTTCTTT
-,TRBV6-1,TRBJ2-3,TRBD2,CASSRQREGLTDTQYF,TGTGCCAGCAGTCGCCAGCGGGAGGGTCTCACAGATACGCAGTATTTT
-,TRBV20-1,TRBJ1-1,-,CSARDSQGWNTEAFF,TGCAGTGCTAGAGATAGTCAGGGTTGGAACACTGAAGCTTTCTTT
few,TRBV7-2,TRBJ2-1,-,CASSLESRPLNEQFF,TGTGCCAGCAGCTTAGAGTCCCGGCCTTTGAATGAGCAGTTCTTC
-,TRBV5-1,TRBJ2-5,TRBD2,CASSPGLATETQYF,TGCGCCAGCAGCCCAGGACTAGCAACTGAGACCCAGTACTTC
few,TRBV30,TRBJ2-1,TRBD1,CAGQGNWGEQFF,TGTGCCGGACAGGGCAACTGGGGTGAGCAGTTCTTC
-,TRBV4-2,TRBJ2-7,-,CASSQDWTGSYEQYF,TGTGCCAGCAGCCAAGATTGGACGGGGAGCTACGAGCAGTACTTC
-,TRBV28,TRBJ2-2,TRBD2,CASSLTLAGVRDTGELFF,TGTGCCAGCAGTTTAACACTAGCGGGAGTAAGGGACACCGGGGAGCTGTTTTTT
few,TRBV30,TRBJ2-1,-,CAWSVQAFNEQFF,TGTGCCTGGAGTGTACAGGCTTTCAATGAGCAGTTCTTC
-,TRBV20-1,TRBJ1-2,-,CSARDIIEDGYTF,TGCAGTGCTAGGGACATTATTGAAGATGGCTACACCTTC
-,TRBV19,TRBJ1-5,-,CASSFGQTYQPQHF,TGTGCCAGTAGTTTCGGACAAACTTATCAGCCCCAGCATTTT
-,TRBV7-9,TRBJ2-5,TRBD1,CASSLPRGLETQYF,TGTGCCAGCAGCTTACCCAGGGGGCTTGAGACCCAGTACTTC
many,TRBV6-5,TRBJ1-3,-,CASSYRQSSGNTIYF,TGTGCCAGCAGTTACCGGCAGAGCTCTGGAAACACCATATATTTT
few,TRBV2,TRBJ2-1,TRBD1,CASSPGTGVIQDGHEQFF,TGTGCCAGCAGCCCCGGGACAGGGGTGATCCAGGACGGTCATGAGCAGTTCTTC
-,TRBV28,TRBJ1-2,TRBD1,CASSPGQGPTGVGYTF,TGTGCCAGCAGTCCGGGACAGGGCCCCACGGGTGTTGGCTACACCTTC